One and the same sample provided the 6 T cell receptor beta chains below, sequenced in a study of low-dose radiotherapy and immunotherapy resistance in tumors. First-strand cDNA used TRAV- and TRBV-specific primers, covering alpha and beta chains. With a constant-region primer and a V-primer adapter, TCRs were subjected to approximately 18 PCR cycles of amplification. TCRdb independently ran MiXCR on the reads; one entry per CDR3 protein. The sample yields around 80,000 distinct CDR3 sequences, under 20% seen once. Time point of the sample: after trial treatment. Treatment: LDRT plus nivolumab, ipilimumab, low-dose cyclophosphamide and aspirin (RACIN trial). The sequencing used PBMCs, collected after low-dose radiotherapy plus immunotherapy. The source is a male donor with prostate cancer.

The gene calls are TRBV27 and TRBJ2-3; D is unclear. CDR1 is MNHEY, CDR2 SMNVEV, per germline (reference sequence). The CDR3 covers 18 residues. V dropped 7 bases and J dropped 0 bases, with 23 bases sitting between them. For the CDR3, the DNA is TGTGCCAGCATGGTTGTCTCACGGAGCTCGACTAGCACAGATACGCAGTATTTT. This encodes CASMVVSRSSTSTDTQYF.

This clonotype has at least ten counts. V gene TRBV6-6 combines with J gene TRBJ2-1, with 10 bases fitting TRBD2. Germline loops: CDR1 MNHNY, CDR2 SVGAGI (reference sequence). CDR3 length: 13 residues. Losses at the gene ends were 5 bases for V and 7 bases for J; bases not matched to a gene: 2. The CDR3 DNA reads as TGTGCCAGCAGTCAGGGACTAGCGAATGAGCAGTTCTTC. This encodes CASSQGLANEQFF.

This clonotype was seen ten or more times. The chain links TRBV15 to TRBJ2-5, with D perhaps TRBD2 (6 bases). The germline V gene has CDR1 LNHNV and CDR2 YYDKDF (reference sequence). Trimming took 1 base from V and 2 from J, leaving 8 bases between them. The CDR3 is 14 residues long. The CDR3, as DNA: TGTGCCACCAGCAGAGTCAGCGGGCAAGAGACCCAGTACTTC. Its protein product is CATSRVSGQETQYF. The variable domain in full, completed from reference TRBV15 and TRBJ2-5, reads DAMVIQNPRYQVTQFGKPVTLSCSQTLNHNVMYWYQQKSSQAPKLLFHYYDKDFNNEADTPDNFQSRRPNTSFCFLDIRSPGLGDTAMYLCATSRVSGQETQYFGPGTRLLVL.

In the case of this clonotype: This CDR3 is missing its conserved last phenylalanine or tryptophan, likely due to a read error. The DNA is omitted, as the CDR3 cannot be located on it reliably, and the CDR3 follows TCRdb's listing. The genes are TRBV7-3 and TRBJ2-2; the table's D call, TRBD2, has no DNA check behind it. Germline CDR1 reads SGHTA; CDR2 reads FQGTGA. The CDR3 has 17 residues if both end residues are counted. The chain's CDR3 is CASSLTASGRGTGELVS.

The rearrangement links TRBV5-1 to TRBJ1-1; TRBD1 agrees at 9 bases. The CDR3 sequence is 15 residues long. Germline lookup yields CDR1 SGHRS and CDR2 YFSETQ. Germline trimming cut 0 bases from V and 5 bases from J; bases unmatched to any gene: 5. This chain's CDR3 is CASSLGTGGPTEAFF. CDR3 sequence (DNA): TGCGCCAGCAGCTTGGGAACAGGGGGCCCGACTGAAGCTTTCTTT.

This clonotype was counted many times. The J gene is TRBJ1-6, the V gene TRBV7-8, with D possibly being TRBD1 (6 bases). The CDR3 runs 17 residues. V lost 1 base, J lost 1 base, and 11 bases lay in between. The germline V gene encodes CDR1 SGHVS and CDR2 FQNEAQ. CDR3 coding DNA: TGTGCCAGCAGCTTAGGAGGAGGGGGTTCCTATAATTCACCCCTCCACTTT. Protein product: CASSLGGGGSYNSPLHF.